One and the same sample provided the 16 T cell receptor beta chains below, sequenced in a study of esophageal squamous cell carcinoma under preoperative chemotherapy (dated by TCRdb to between 2017 and 2018). Explained via the paper, the time point label denotes: after preoperative PTX-NDP chemotherapy. To prepare the library, PCR was applied. The listed sequencing device is HiSeq X Ten. TCRdb reworked the public reads: Q25 trimming with fastp, MiXCR clone assembly, productive beta chains retained. Every entry covers one CDR3 protein and lists the most common genes and DNA from its rows. The sample yields 34,000 or so distinct CDR3 sequences; about half were counted once. Roughly 25% of the sample rests with the top ten. The specimen was collected from a patient given preoperative chemotherapy. The source of these receptors is a human donor with esophageal squamous cell carcinoma. The donor label of this sample is uncertain.

The chain recombines TRBV25-1 with TRBJ2-7, with 8 bases lining up with TRBD1. V gave up 3 bases and J gave up 2 bases; unmatched junction bases: 3. This CDR3 spans 14 amino acids. Germline-derived CDR1 and CDR2 are MGHDK and SYGVNS. DNA of the CDR3: TGTGCCAGCAGTGAGGACAGGGTCCCCTACGAGCAGTACTTC. Amino acid sequence: CASSEDRVPYEQYF.

The genes are TRBV7-2 and TRBJ2-3; TRBD2 agrees at 7 bases. The J call could be wrong; TRBJ2-7 is a better fit for the DNA end. This CDR3 region has 19 residues. Germline CDR1 SGHTA, CDR2 FQGNSA. This chain's CDR3 is CASSQYGTTGLSGKDTQYF. The DNA of the CDR3 is TGTGCCAGCAGCCAATACGGGACTACCGGGCTCTCAGGCAAAGATACGCAGTACTTC.

Of note for this clonotype: It is unclear where the CDR3 begins or ends on the DNA, so no DNA is shown, and the CDR3 is as TCRdb lists it. The chain is built from TRBV5-1 and TRBJ2-1; the listed D gene, TRBD1, was not tested against the DNA. Per the germline V gene, CDR1 is SGHRS and CDR2 is YFSETQ. The CDR3 extends over 15 residues, inclusive of both ends. The CDR3 loop is CASTFFGQGVNEQFF.

This clonotype was counted only a few times. This chain uses TRBV6-1 with TRBJ2-5, with D hard to call. The CDR3 is 14 residues long. V gave up 5 bases and J gave up 1 base, with 11 bases separating them. Germline CDR1 is MNHNS and CDR2 is SASEGT. As DNA, the CDR3 is TGTGCCAGCAGTCCCCCCCTAGGCCAAGAGACCCAGTACTTC. This translates into CASSPPLGQETQYF.

About this clonotype: Its ends do not fully match the called genes, so a read error is possible. The CDR3 spells CASGATGGGAPETQYF. CDR3 nucleotides: TGTGCCAGCGGGGCTACTGGGGGGGGGGCCCCAGAGACCCAGTACTTT. The chain combines TRBV12-3 or TRBV12-4 with TRBJ2-3; maybe TRBD2 (7 bases). This CDR3 spans 16 amino acids.

This clonotype was seen repeatedly, ten times or more. A clone one base away is much larger, so this may be a read error. The genes are TRBV11-2 and TRBJ2-1, with 9 bases matching TRBD1. Matching the DNA end better, TRBJ2-7 makes the J call doubtful. In germline, CDR1 is SGHAT, CDR2 FQNNGV. The CDR3 runs 15 residues. The CDR3 sequence: CASSYRDRVGDEQYF. CDR3 in DNA: TGTGCCAGCAGCTACCGGGACAGGGTTGGGGATGAGCAGTACTTC.

In this sample, this clonotype turned up many times. The genes are TRBV7-9 and TRBJ2-2, with D possibly being TRBD1 (5 bases). CDR1 and CDR2 from the germline V gene are SEHNR and FQNEAQ (reference sequence). With 3 bases removed from V and 4 bases from J, the gap between germline ends came to 12 bases. The CDR3 consists of 15 residues. The CDR3 loop is CASSFRAVVTGELFF. The CDR3 nucleotides are TGTGCCAGCAGCTTCAGGGCCGTGGTCACCGGGGAGCTGTTTTTT.

As regards this clonotype: The junction does not match germline at one end; this may be a read error. V is TRBV11-3 and J is TRBJ2-5, with D perhaps matching TRBD1 (7 bases). CDR1 and CDR2 (germline): SGHNT, YENEEA. This CDR3 contains 13 residues. CDR3: CARRVGGTDTQYF. CDR3 bases: TGTGCCAGGAGGGTAGGGGGGACAGATACCCAGTATTTC.

In the case of this clonotype: A junction boundary mismatches the germline segment, possibly from a read error. This chain uses TRBV7-7 with TRBJ2-2, with a tentative D call TRBD1 (7 bases). The CDR3 covers 13 residues. Germline CDR1 SSHAT, CDR2 FNYEAQ (reference sequence). This chain's CDR3 is CASRGEFTDKLFF. DNA of the CDR3: TGTGCTAGCAGGGGGGAGTTCACCGATAAGCTGTTTTTT.

To note about this clonotype: The conserved phenylalanine or tryptophan normally closing the CDR3 is absent here, so this likely arose from a read error. Because the CDR3's place on the DNA is in doubt, the DNA is left out and the CDR3 is given as listed by TCRdb. The J gene is TRBJ2-5, the V gene TRBV12-3 or TRBV12-4; no check of the table's D call, TRBD1, against the DNA was made. The CDR3 is 14 residues long, ends included. The CDR3 is CASGCSGGPETRHL.

This chain links TRBV12-3 or TRBV12-4 with TRBJ2-7; TRBD2 matches 12 bases. This CDR3 contains 14 residues. V lost 6 bases to trimming and J lost 6 bases; unmatched junction nucleotides: 6. DNA of the CDR3: TGTGCCAGCAGGTCCGGGACTAGCGGGCCCGAGCAGTACTTC. Protein sequence: CASRSGTSGPEQYF.

This clonotype rates as medium-sized (0.01 to 0.1%). V and J are TRBV7-6 and TRBJ2-1; D perhaps matches TRBD1 (6 bases). The V gene's germline CDR1 is SGHVS and CDR2 FNYEAQ. The CDR3 spans 16 residues. The germline V and J ends were trimmed by 3 bases and 13 bases, with 25 bases remaining between them. The CDR3 is CASSFPHTGSRETQFF. The CDR3 DNA follows: TGTGCCAGCAGCTTTCCGCACACAGGGTCCCGAGAGACCCAGTTCTTC.

The chain employs TRBV15 and TRBJ2-1; maybe TRBD1 (6 bases). The CDR3 has 15 residues. V lost 2 bases to trimming and J lost 4 bases, with 12 bases between them. Germline CDR1 and CDR2: LNHNV and YYDKDF (reference sequence). The DNA for the CDR3 is TGTGCCACCAGCAGATCGAGAGACAGGTACAATGAGCAGTTCTTC. This codes for CATSRSRDRYNEQFF.

At least ten counts were recorded for this clonotype. The gene calls are TRBV7-2 and TRBJ1-6, with TRBD1 matching 9 bases. V shed 5 bases, J shed 2 bases, and the junction held 10 bases outside the gene matches. In germline, CDR1 is SGHTA, CDR2 FQGNSA. This CDR3 is 18 amino acids long. CDR3 loop: CASSPQGRQGAYNSPLHF. In nucleotides, the CDR3 is TGTGCCAGCAGCCCACAGGGGAGACAGGGGGCCTATAATTCACCCCTCCACTTT.

This chain connects TRBV28 to TRBJ2-2; perhaps TRBD1 as D (8 bases). The V and J ends lost 3 bases and 6 bases respectively, with 17 bases between them. This CDR3 is 16 amino acids long. Germline V lookup: CDR1 MDHEN, CDR2 SYDVKM. As DNA, the CDR3 is TGTGCCAGCAGTTTTCGTCGGACAGGGAGGGCCGGGGAGCTGTTTTTT. This encodes CASSFRRTGRAGELFF.

The chain combines TRBV11-3 with TRBJ2-3; TRBD2 aligns across 7 bases. The germline V gene encodes CDR1 SGHNT and CDR2 YENEEA. The CDR3 extends over 17 amino acids. After removal of 4 bases from V and 9 bases from J, the junction contained 19 bases not matched to a gene. The chain's CDR3 is CASSCEAGTWAVDTQYF. Here the CDR3 DNA reads TGTGCCAGCAGCTGCGAAGCGGGGACGTGGGCCGTAGACACGCAGTATTTT.